This TCR beta chain came from a study of shared T cell receptors in the human thymus. The assay was immunoSEQ multiplex PCR, and TCRdb's table has in-frame clones only and misses some. The sample carries hundreds of thousands of clones, 78% recorded once. This CDR3 comprises 15 residues. Germline CDR1 SGHAT, CDR2 FQNNGV. V lost 1 base to trimming and J lost 7 bases, with 17 bases between them. These data also featured in a second study, about human thymus T cells.

This receptor was obtained from a boy under two years old with a congenital heart defect. The chain carries TRBV11-2 and TRBJ2-7; perhaps TRBD1 as D (6 bases). Sequenced sample: thymocytes. The CDR3 DNA follows: TGTGCCAGCAGCTTAGCGGCAGGGGTTAGGGGTGAGCAGTACTTC. Translation: CASSLAAGVRGEQYF.